This T cell receptor beta chain was observed in a study of cytomegalovirus exposure and HLA in healthy donors. Germline CDR1 reads LNHDA; CDR2 reads SQIVND (reference sequence). The length of the CDR3 is 15 residues. V lost 3 bases to trimming and J lost 4 bases, with 15 bases between them. The study's findings and limits: TCR beta sequences reportedly predicted most subjects' HLA-A and HLA-B alleles accurately.

As regards this clone: What it binds is unknown.

Primers for the PCR totalled 60 Vbeta and 13 Jbeta. Assay used: immunoSEQ multiplex PCR; TCRdb lists only in-frame clones, some missing. The data contain 110,000 to 150,000 clones, more than 75% of them singletons. This TCR was sampled from a man aged 18 to 30 in good health and CMV-seronegative. The sequencing sample was made of PBMCs. The chain carries TRBV19 and TRBJ1-2, with D unclear. The CDR3 coding sequence is TGTGCCAGTAGTATCCCACAGCTCCATCTCTATGGCTACACCTTC. Residues: CASSIPQLHLYGYTF.